The clone carrying this T cell receptor beta chain was counted only a few times. Using unique molecular identifiers, the investigators prepared the TCRbeta library. Each CDR3 protein gets one entry after TCRdb re-called the PCR reads with MiXCR. The data show more than 200,000 distinct CDR3 sequences, with under 20% seen just once and 35% to 50% held by the top ten. Germline assignment: CDR1 DFQATT and CDR2 SNEGSKA (reference sequence). The CDR3 is 14 amino acids. The germline V and J ends were trimmed by 1 base and 5 bases, with 11 bases remaining between them. The sample comes from a study of T-cell reconstitution after alpha-beta-depleted transplantation in children.

This receptor was identified in a male patient between 2 and 10 years old who had a stem cell transplant for acute lymphoblastic leukemia, so the T cells may come from the graft donor. This chain connects TRBV20-1 to TRBJ1-4; D gene ambiguous. The sample in question was PBMCs, mostly from graft donor cells, obtained 360 days after TCRalphabeta/CD19-depleted stem cell transplant. CDR3 coding DNA: TGCAGTGCTAGAGCAGGCGGTGGGAATGAAAAACTGTTTTTT. Amino acid sequence: CSARAGGGNEKLFF.